One sample yielded the 17 T cell receptor beta chains listed below, sequenced in a study of tumor and adjacent non-tumor tissue in lung cancer. The library came from three nested PCR rounds adapted from ARM-PCR protocols. In TCRdb, the multiplex PCR reads were re-called with MiXCR into one record per CDR3 protein. This table holds 98,000 or so distinct CDR3 sequences, less than 85% found once. No cell sorting was done before RNA was extracted from the tissue. More than 3 cm separated this lung sample from the edge of the tumor. The sequenced sample was distant non-tumor lung tissue. These receptors all come from a man in his fifties or sixties with small cell lung cancer.

Concerning this clonotype itself: One junction end disagrees with the germline gene, perhaps due to a read error. This sequence joins TRBV6-1 and TRBJ2-1; D gene uncertain. The CDR3 is made up of 13 amino acids. Per germline, CDR1 MNHNS and CDR2 SASEGT. CDR3 nucleotides: TGCGCCGGCGGTGAAGTATCCCCCAATGAGCAGTTCTTC. This sequence encodes CAGGEVSPNEQFF.

This clonotype showed up just once. The junction departs from germline at one end; a sequencing error may be responsible. The genes are TRBV12-3 or TRBV12-4 and TRBJ1-5; no reliable D call. The CDR3 contains 15 residues. CDR3 sequence (DNA): TGTGCCAGCAGCGAGGAGATCGGTAACAATCAGCACCAGCATTTT. Translated, it gives CASSEEIGNNQHQHF.

On this clonotype: As the CDR3 is not closed by the conserved phenylalanine or tryptophan, this likely results from a read error. The rearrangement joins TRBV7-8 to TRBJ2-2; D is unresolved. The CDR3 has 14 residues. The germline V gene has CDR1 SGHVS and CDR2 FQNEAQ. The DNA of the CDR3 is TGTGTCAGCAGCTCTCTGATCAGGACCGGGGAGCTGTTTTGT. Encoded protein: CVSSSLIRTGELFC.

On this clonotype: Compared with germline, one end of the junction differs, possibly owing to a read error. CDR3 nucleotides: TGTGTCAGCAGTTACGGTCGGCTAGCAGGAGGTGCTCAGTACTTC. This gives the protein CVSSYGRLAGGAQYF. The chain links TRBV6-2 or TRBV6-3 to TRBJ2-4; the D gene is possibly TRBD2 (5 bases). The CDR3 consists of 15 residues. Germline V gene lookup returns CDR1 MNHEY and CDR2 SVGEGT.

A remark on this clonotype: This may be a read error: a much more frequent sequence differs by one nucleotide. V is TRBV5-1 and J is TRBJ2-1; no clear D gene. Germline V gene sequence: CDR1 SGHRS, CDR2 YFSETQ. Trimming removed 0 bases at V and 6 bases at J, with 7 bases between. There are 13 residues in the CDR3. CDR3 nucleotide sequence: TGCGCCAGCAGCTTGGTCTCACTCAATGAGCAGTTCTTC. Amino acid sequence: CASSLVSLNEQFF.

The chain has TRBV6-5 and TRBJ2-7; TRBD2 is a possible D gene (6 bases). The CDR3 has 17 amino acids. V lost 5 bases and J 0 bases, leaving 20 bases between the germline ends. The germline gives CDR1 MNHEY, CDR2 SVGAGI. The CDR3 nucleotides are TGTGCCAGCAGTCGAACCAAGACTAGAGGGCTCTCCTACGAGCAGTACGTC. As protein: CASSRTKTRGLSYEQYV.

This chain connects TRBV29-1 to TRBJ2-7, with D possibly being TRBD2 (5 bases). The V end was cut by 6 bases, the J end by 8 bases, with 17 bases between. The CDR3 consists of 12 residues. Germline CDR1 is SQVTM and CDR2 is ANQGSEA. In nucleotides, the CDR3 is TGCAGCGTGCTTGGACTCTCCTATAAGCAGTACTTC. It codes for CSVLGLSYKQYF.

Note on this clonotype: The junction shows a germline mismatch at one end, possibly a read error. The V call is TRBV20-1, the J call TRBJ1-5, with D maybe TRBD1 (6 bases). CDR3 length: 15 residues. From germline, CDR1 is DFQATT and CDR2 SNEGSKA (reference sequence). The CDR3 coding sequence is TGCATTGCGAGAGGAGGGACCAAGGGGGATCAGCCCCAGCACTTT. Encoded protein: CIARGGTKGDQPQHF.

A remark on this clonotype: A junction boundary mismatches the germline segment, possibly from a read error. The V gene is TRBV11-2, the J gene TRBJ2-1, with 9 nucleotides matching TRBD2. The CDR3 is made up of 18 amino acids. The V gene's germline CDR1 is SGHAT and CDR2 FQNNGV. The CDR3 protein is CARSLRVAGDYYYNEQFF. The CDR3 coding sequence is TGTGCCAGGAGCTTAAGAGTAGCGGGAGACTACTACTACAATGAGCAGTTCTTC.

On this clonotype itself: The final CDR3 position lacks the conserved phenylalanine or tryptophan, pointing to a likely read error. It is unclear where the CDR3 begins or ends on the DNA, so no DNA is shown, and the CDR3 is as TCRdb lists it. This chain joins TRBV11-2 and TRBJ2-1. The CDR3 has 17 residues if both end residues are counted. CDR1 SGHAT and CDR2 FQNNGV come from the germline V gene. The CDR3 here is CASSLVTTQSSYNEEFI.

For this clonotype: The germline gene is not matched at one end of the junction; a read error may be the cause. The V gene is TRBV30, the J gene TRBJ1-6, with D unresolved. The CDR3 runs 16 residues. CDR1 GTSNPN and CDR2 SVGIG come from the germline V gene (reference sequence). CDR3 nucleotides: TGTGCTTGGAGTTTCCCCTTCAGCTCCTATAATTCACCCCTCCACTTT. Translation: CAWSFPFSSYNSPLHF.

Regarding this clonotype: The DNA is left out, because the CDR3 cannot be placed on it with certainty; the CDR3 is given as TCRdb lists it. The chain combines TRBV29-1 with TRBJ2-7; the DNA was not used to check the table's D call, TRBD2. Including both end residues, the CDR3 is 16 amino acids long. Germline CDR1 and CDR2: SQVTM and ANQGSEA. This CDR3 reads CSVAQGTSGRAQKQNF.

As concerns this clonotype: Since the CDR3 does not end with the conserved phenylalanine or tryptophan, this likely comes from a read error. The DNA is omitted, as the CDR3 cannot be located on it reliably, and the CDR3 follows TCRdb's listing. The CDR3 protein is CASSQDQGGYGYTI. The rearrangement uses TRBV4-2 and TRBJ1-2; the table's TRBD1 call for D was not verified on the DNA. CDR1 and CDR2 from the germline V gene are LGHNA and YNFKEQ. The CDR3 is 14 residues long, ends included.

This chain joins TRBV6-5 and TRBJ2-7; D is unclear. The CDR3 runs to 12 residues. Germline assignment: CDR1 MNHEY and CDR2 SVGAGI. V was clipped by 11 bases and J by 0 bases, with 11 bases between them. The CDR3 here is CALPLGSYEQYF. The CDR3 nucleotides are TGTGCCCTGCCACTGGGCTCCTACGAGCAGTACTTC.

A note on this clonotype: The junction differs from germline at one of its ends, possibly a read error. The V and J genes are TRBV4-2 and TRBJ1-4; TRBD1 is a possible D gene (5 bases). Germline V lookup: CDR1 LGHNA, CDR2 YNFKEQ. This CDR3 comprises 16 residues. CDR3 sequence: CASSRLLHGAGEKLLF. The CDR3 nucleotides are TGTGCCAGCAGCCGCCTTTTACACGGGGCAGGAGAAAAACTGTTATTT.

This clonotype was detected once. This chain connects TRBV11-3 to TRBJ2-1; D tentatively fits TRBD1 or TRBD2 (5 bases each). The CDR3 consists of 14 residues. Deletions cut 8 bases from V and 13 bases from J, with 24 bases between. Per germline, CDR1 SGHNT and CDR2 YENEEA. CDR3 DNA: TGTGCCAGCTACTTAGAAGGTGACTGGGACCAACAGTTCTTC. Translation: CASYLEGDWDQQFF. Variable domain in full (rest from reference TRBV11-3 and TRBJ2-1): EAGVVQSPRYKIIEKKQPVAFWCNPISGHNTLYWYLQNLGQGPELLIRYENEEAVDDSQLPKDRFSAERLKGVDSTLKIQPAELGDSAVYLCASYLEGDWDQQFFGPGTRLTVL.

With respect to this clonotype: Because it lacks the conserved phenylalanine or tryptophan at the end, this CDR3 is likely a read error. This chain uses TRBV4-1 with TRBJ2-1, with 7 bases fitting TRBD2. CDR3 length equals 16 residues. Germline loops: CDR1 MGHRA, CDR2 YSYEKL. In nucleotides, the CDR3 is TGCGCCAGCAACCAAGACGCGGGAGCATCCTACAATGAGCAGTTCTCC. Its protein product is CASNQDAGASYNEQFS.